The sequence of this TCR beta chain was determined in a study of cytomegalovirus exposure and HLA in healthy donors. Germline CDR1 LGHNT, CDR2 FRNRAP. The CDR3 contains 15 residues. With V trimmed by 5 bases and J by 4 bases, 3 bases remained unmatched. The PCR used 60 Vbeta and 13 Jbeta primers. Assay used: immunoSEQ multiplex PCR; TCRdb lists only in-frame clones, some missing. The sample lists around 180,000 clones; roughly 85% were seen once. The genes are TRBV12-5 and TRBJ2-1; 12 bases line up with TRBD2. This TCR derives from a boy aged 2 to 10 in good health and CMV-seronegative. The sample comprised PBMCs. The CDR3 sequence is CASGRGTSGYNEQFF. The DNA for the CDR3 is TGTGCTAGTGGTCGAGGGACTAGCGGGTACAATGAGCAGTTCTTC.